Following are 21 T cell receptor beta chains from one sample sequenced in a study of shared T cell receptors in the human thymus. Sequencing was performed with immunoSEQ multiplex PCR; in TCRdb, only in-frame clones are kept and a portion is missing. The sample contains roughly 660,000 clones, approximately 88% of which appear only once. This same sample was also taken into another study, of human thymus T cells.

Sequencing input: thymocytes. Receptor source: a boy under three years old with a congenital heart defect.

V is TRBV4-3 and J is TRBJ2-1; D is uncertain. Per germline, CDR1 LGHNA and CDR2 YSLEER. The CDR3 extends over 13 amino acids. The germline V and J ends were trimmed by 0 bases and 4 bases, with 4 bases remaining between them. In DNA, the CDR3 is TGCGCCAGCAGCCAAGACGGGTACAATGAGCAGTTCTTC. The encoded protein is CASSQDGYNEQFF.

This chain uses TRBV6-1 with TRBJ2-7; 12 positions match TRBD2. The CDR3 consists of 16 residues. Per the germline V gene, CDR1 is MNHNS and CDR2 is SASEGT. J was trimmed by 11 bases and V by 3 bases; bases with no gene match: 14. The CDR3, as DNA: TGTGCCAGCAGTGACGCCGGAGGGGCTAGCGGGAGGGCCGAGTACTTC. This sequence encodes CASSDAGGASGRAEYF.

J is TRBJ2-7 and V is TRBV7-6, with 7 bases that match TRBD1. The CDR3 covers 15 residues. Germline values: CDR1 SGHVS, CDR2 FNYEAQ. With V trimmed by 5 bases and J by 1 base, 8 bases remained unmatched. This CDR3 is CASSPPGQDSYEQYF. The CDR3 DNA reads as TGTGCCAGCAGCCCCCCCGGACAGGATTCCTACGAGCAGTACTTC.

The CDR3 nucleotides read TGCAGCGTTGAAGCCAGTCCAGGGGGAGTGGATGGCTACACCTTC. Protein sequence: CSVEASPGGVDGYTF. The J gene is TRBJ1-2, the V gene TRBV29-1; TRBD1 agrees at 7 bases. This CDR3 is 15 amino acids long. Germline V gives CDR1 SQVTM, CDR2 ANQGSEA. The ends lost 1 base at V and 6 bases at J; junction bases unmatched: 11.

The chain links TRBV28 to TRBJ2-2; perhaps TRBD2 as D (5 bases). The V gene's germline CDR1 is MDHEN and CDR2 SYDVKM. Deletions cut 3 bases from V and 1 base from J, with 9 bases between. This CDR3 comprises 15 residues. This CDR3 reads CASSFRRQNTGELFF. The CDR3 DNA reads TGTGCCAGCAGTTTTCGGAGGCAGAACACCGGGGAGCTGTTTTTT.

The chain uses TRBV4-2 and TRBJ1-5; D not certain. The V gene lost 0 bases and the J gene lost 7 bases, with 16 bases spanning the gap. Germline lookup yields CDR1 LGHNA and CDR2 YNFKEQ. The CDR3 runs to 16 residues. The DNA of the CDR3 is TGTGCCAGCAGCCAAGATAGCGGCCCCGGGAAACAGCCCCAGCATTTT. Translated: CASSQDSGPGKQPQHF.

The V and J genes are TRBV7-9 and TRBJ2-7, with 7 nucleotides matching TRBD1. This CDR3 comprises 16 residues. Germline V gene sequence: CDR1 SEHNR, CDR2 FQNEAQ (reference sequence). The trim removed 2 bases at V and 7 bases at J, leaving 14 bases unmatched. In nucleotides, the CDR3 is TGTGCCAGCAGCTTACAGCGGCAGGGTGACAGGGAGGAGCAGTACTTC. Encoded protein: CASSLQRQGDREEQYF.

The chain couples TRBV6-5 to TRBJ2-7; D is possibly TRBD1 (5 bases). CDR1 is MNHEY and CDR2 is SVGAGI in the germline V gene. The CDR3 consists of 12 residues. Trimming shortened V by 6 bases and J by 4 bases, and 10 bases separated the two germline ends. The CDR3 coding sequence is TGTGCCAGCAGCCGACAGTCGTACGAGCAGTACTTC. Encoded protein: CASSRQSYEQYF.

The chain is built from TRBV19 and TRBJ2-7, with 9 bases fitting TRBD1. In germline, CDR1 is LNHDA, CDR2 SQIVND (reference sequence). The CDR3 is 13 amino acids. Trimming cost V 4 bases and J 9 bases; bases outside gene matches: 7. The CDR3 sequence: CASSSTGGRVQYF. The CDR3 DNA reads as TGTGCCAGTAGTAGTACAGGGGGCAGGGTGCAGTACTTC.

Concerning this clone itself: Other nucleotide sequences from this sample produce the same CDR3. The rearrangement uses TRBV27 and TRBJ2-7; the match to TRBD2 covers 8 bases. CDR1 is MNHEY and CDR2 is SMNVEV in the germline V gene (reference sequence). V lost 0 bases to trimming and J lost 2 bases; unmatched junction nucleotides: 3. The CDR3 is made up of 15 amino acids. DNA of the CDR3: TGTGCCAGCAGTTTATCTAGCGGGGCCACCTACGAGCAGTACTTC. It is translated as CASSLSSGATYEQYF.

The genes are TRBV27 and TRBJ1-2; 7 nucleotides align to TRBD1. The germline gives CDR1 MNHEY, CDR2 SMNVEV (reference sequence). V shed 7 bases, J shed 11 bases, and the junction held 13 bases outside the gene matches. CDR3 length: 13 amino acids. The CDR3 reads CASTKTTGSAYTF. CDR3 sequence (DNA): TGTGCCAGCACCAAAACGACAGGGTCGGCGTACACCTTC.

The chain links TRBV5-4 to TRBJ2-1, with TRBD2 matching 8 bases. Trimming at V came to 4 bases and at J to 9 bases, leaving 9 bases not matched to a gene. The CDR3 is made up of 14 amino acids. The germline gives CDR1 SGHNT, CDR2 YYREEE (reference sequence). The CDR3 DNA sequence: TGTGCCAGCAGCCCTGAGCGGGAGTGGAGTGAGCAGTTCTTC. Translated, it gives CASSPEREWSEQFF.

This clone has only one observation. Written as DNA, the CDR3 is TGCAGCGTCTCAACAGACCGTCTGAAAGCAGAGCAGTTCTTC. It translates to CSVSTDRLKAEQFF. The gene calls are TRBV29-1 and TRBJ2-1; D ambiguous. This CDR3 is 14 amino acids long. Germline CDR1 SQVTM, CDR2 ANQGSEA. Trimming stripped 6 bases from V and 10 bases from J, with 22 bases between.

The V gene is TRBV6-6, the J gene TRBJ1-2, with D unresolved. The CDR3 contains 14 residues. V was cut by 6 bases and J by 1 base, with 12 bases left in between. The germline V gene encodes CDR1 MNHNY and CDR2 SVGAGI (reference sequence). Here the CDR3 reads CASSDSGLNYGYTF. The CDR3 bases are TGTGCCAGCAGCGACTCGGGTCTTAACTATGGCTACACCTTC.

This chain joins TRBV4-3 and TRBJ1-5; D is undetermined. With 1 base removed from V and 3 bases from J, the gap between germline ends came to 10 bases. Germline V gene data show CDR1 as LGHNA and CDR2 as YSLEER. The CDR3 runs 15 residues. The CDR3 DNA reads TGCGCCAGCAGCCAAGGCGGGCAGCCCAATCAGCCCCAGCATTTT. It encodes CASSQGGQPNQPQHF.

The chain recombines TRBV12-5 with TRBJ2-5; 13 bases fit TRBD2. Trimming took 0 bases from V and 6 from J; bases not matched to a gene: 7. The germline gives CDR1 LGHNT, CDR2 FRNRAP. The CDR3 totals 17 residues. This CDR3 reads CASGLVTSGRSWKTQYF. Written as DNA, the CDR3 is TGTGCTAGTGGTTTGGTGACTAGCGGGAGGTCTTGGAAGACCCAGTACTTC.

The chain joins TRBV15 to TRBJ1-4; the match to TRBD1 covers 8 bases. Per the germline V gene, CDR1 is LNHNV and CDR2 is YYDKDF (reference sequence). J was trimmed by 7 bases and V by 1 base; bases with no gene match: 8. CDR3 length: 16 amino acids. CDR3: CATSRADRGFCEKLFF. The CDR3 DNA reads TGTGCCACCAGCAGAGCCGACAGGGGATTTTGTGAAAAACTGTTTTTT.

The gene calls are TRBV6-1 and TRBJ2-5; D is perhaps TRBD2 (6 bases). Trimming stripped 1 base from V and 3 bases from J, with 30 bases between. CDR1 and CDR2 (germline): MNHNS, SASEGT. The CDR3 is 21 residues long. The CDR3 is CASSEVHGDSPSPRSEETQYF. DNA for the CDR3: TGTGCCAGCAGTGAAGTCCATGGGGACTCCCCTTCGCCCCGAAGCGAAGAGACCCAGTACTTC.

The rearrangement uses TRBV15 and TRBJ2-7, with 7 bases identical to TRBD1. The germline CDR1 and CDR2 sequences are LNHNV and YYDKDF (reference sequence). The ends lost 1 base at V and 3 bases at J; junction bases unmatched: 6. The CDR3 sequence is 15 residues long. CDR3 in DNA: TGTGCCACCAGCAGAGTGGGGACAGTATTCTACGAGCAGTACTTC. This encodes CATSRVGTVFYEQYF. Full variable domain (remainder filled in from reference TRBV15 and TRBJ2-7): DAMVIQNPRYQVTQFGKPVTLSCSQTLNHNVMYWYQQKSSQAPKLLFHYYDKDFNNEADTPDNFQSRRPNTSFCFLDIRSPGLGDTAMYLCATSRVGTVFYEQYFGPGTRLTVT.

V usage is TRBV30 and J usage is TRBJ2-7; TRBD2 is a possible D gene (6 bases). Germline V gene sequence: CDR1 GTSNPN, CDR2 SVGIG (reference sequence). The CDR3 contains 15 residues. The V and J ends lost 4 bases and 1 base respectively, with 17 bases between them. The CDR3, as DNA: TGTGCCTGGAACTTCCGGGACTTGACATCCTACGAGCAGTACTTC. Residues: CAWNFRDLTSYEQYF.

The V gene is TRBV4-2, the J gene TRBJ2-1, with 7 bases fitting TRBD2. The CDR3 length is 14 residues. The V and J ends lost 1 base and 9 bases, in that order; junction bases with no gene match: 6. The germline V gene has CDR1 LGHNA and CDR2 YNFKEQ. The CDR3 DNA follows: TGTGCCAGCAGCCAAGGCGGGAGTAACGGTGAGCAGTTCTTC. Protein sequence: CASSQGGSNGEQFF.